Listed here is a single TCR beta chain. Its antigen is not known. The source of the sample is a study of shared clonotypes between healthy human individuals. The study's findings and limits: Clonotype sharing among donors likely depends on sequencing depth.

V was trimmed by 2 bases and J by 7 bases, leaving 15 bases between them. The germline V gene has CDR1 SGHVS and CDR2 FNYEAQ. The CDR3 extends over 15 amino acids. Only in-frame clones appear in the TCRdb table, and some are missing; sequencing was by immunoSEQ multiplex PCR. This repertoire shows 650,000 to 800,000 clones, 72% found once; its top ten account for about 1.8%. The clonotype originates from a woman aged 25 to 39 in good health. The source material was memory CD4+ T cells sorted from blood. Subset noted: CD45RA-negative fraction. V is TRBV7-6 and J is TRBJ2-1; a possible D gene is TRBD2 (6 bases). DNA for the CDR3: TGTGCCAGCAGCTTAATAGTGGCAGGGAGGAATGAGCAGTTCTTC. It yields the protein CASSLIVAGRNEQFF.